Sequencing of this TCR beta chain was carried out in a study of shared clonotypes between healthy human individuals. Study background: CD8 memory received one plate per donor, CD8 naive two, CD4 memory three and CD4 naive three.

Study results and limitations: Naive subsets, compared against memory subsets, generally had larger estimated richness values.

The ends were cut back, 3 bases at V and 4 bases at J, with 15 bases in the middle. This CDR3 spans 16 amino acids. Germline V gives CDR1 SGHNT, CDR2 YENEEA. A remark on this clone: Antigen: not known.

Naive CD8 cells, CD45RO-negative and positively selected for CCR7, excluded terminally differentiated effector memory CD45RA+ cells. Using 200 ng DNA, some 30,000 T cell genomes, the sorted-subset replicate PCRs were run. The assay was immunoSEQ multiplex PCR, and TCRdb's table has in-frame clones only and misses some. The sample yields around 2,000,000 clones, about 95% seen once. The source of this sequence is a man aged 18 to 30 in good health. The chain is built from TRBV11-3 and TRBJ2-2; a weak D match, TRBD2 (6 bases). Sequencing was carried out using naive CD8+ T cells sorted from blood. The CDR3 loop reads CASSFYIAELTGELFF. The CDR3 DNA reads TGTGCCAGCAGCTTCTACATAGCGGAGCTCACCGGGGAGCTGTTTTTT.